Each of the 29 T cell receptor beta chains below was sequenced from the same sample in a study of technical replicates of blood from a handful of donors. TCRdb's copy holds only in-frame clones and misses some; the assay was immunoSEQ multiplex PCR. The sample holds tens of thousands of clones, 75% to 95% seen once. What was sequenced was T cells isolated from PBMCs. The receptors were gathered from a human donor in good health.

In its sample, this clone was seen once. The chain joins TRBV13 to TRBJ1-2; no reliable D call. This CDR3 comprises 17 residues. V dropped 1 base and J dropped 8 bases, with 23 bases sitting between them. Germline V lookup: CDR1 PRHDT, CDR2 FYEKMQ (reference sequence). The CDR3 spells CASSLEEGRVRLEGYTF. CDR3 in DNA: TGTGCCAGCAGCTTAGAAGAGGGTAGGGTCCGGTTAGAAGGCTACACCTTC.

This clone has a handful of counts. V usage is TRBV18 and J usage is TRBJ2-7; D possibly corresponds to TRBD2 (6 bases). The germline CDR1 and CDR2 sequences are KGHSH and LQKENI. The ends were cut back, 2 bases at V and 0 bases at J, with 8 bases in the middle. The CDR3 contains 14 residues. CDR3 residues: CASSPIGSSYEQYF. The CDR3 DNA reads as TGTGCCAGCTCACCAATCGGGAGCTCCTACGAGCAGTACTTC.

The J gene is TRBJ1-1, the V gene TRBV9; D remains unclear. Trimming stripped 3 bases from V and 4 bases from J, with 16 bases between. The CDR3 extends over 15 amino acids. Per the germline V gene, CDR1 is SGDLS and CDR2 is YYNGEE. The CDR3 is CASSGFMGAGTEAFF. CDR3 DNA sequence: TGTGCCAGCAGCGGTTTTATGGGCGCGGGCACTGAAGCTTTCTTT.

The chain couples TRBV29-1 to TRBJ1-2; D not resolved. The CDR3 contains 12 residues. V dropped 1 base and J dropped 8 bases, with 11 bases sitting between them. CDR1 is SQVTM, CDR2 ANQGSEA, per germline. CDR3 sequence: CSVEGASSGYTF. CDR3 sequence (DNA): TGCAGCGTTGAAGGTGCATCTAGCGGCTACACCTTC.

The CDR3 loop reads CASSLRTGLTMNTEAFF. The CDR3 coding sequence is TGTGCCAGCAGCCTACGGACAGGGCTTACAATGAACACTGAAGCTTTCTTT. This sequence joins TRBV7-9 and TRBJ1-1, with 8 positions matching TRBD1. Germline V gene sequence: CDR1 SEHNR, CDR2 FQNEAQ (reference sequence). Trimming at V came to 5 bases and at J to 0 bases, leaving 11 bases not matched to a gene. This CDR3 spans 17 amino acids.

This clone occurred once. The chain has TRBV5-4 and TRBJ2-1; 8 bases fit TRBD2. Germline V gene sequence: CDR1 SGHNT, CDR2 YYREEE (reference sequence). The CDR3 length is 15 residues. V lost 4 bases, J lost 5 bases, and 8 bases stayed unmatched. The CDR3 is CASSRGGPSDNEQFF. The CDR3 region has the DNA TGTGCCAGCAGCCGCGGGGGGCCCTCGGACAATGAGCAGTTCTTC. Full variable domain (rest looked up from reference TRBV5-4 and TRBJ2-1): ETGVTQSPTHLIKTRGQQVTLRCSSQSGHNTVSWYQQALGQGPQFIFQYYREEENGRGNFPPRFSGLQFPNYSSELNVNALELDDSALYLCASSRGGPSDNEQFFGPGTRLTVL.

V gene TRBV11-2 combines with J gene TRBJ2-1, with 11 bases fitting TRBD2. The ends lost 1 base at V and 4 bases at J; junction bases unmatched: 6. Germline loops: CDR1 SGHAT, CDR2 FQNNGV. This CDR3 has 17 residues. The CDR3 protein is CASSLVIAGGPYNEQFF. CDR3 coding DNA: TGTGCCAGCAGCTTAGTCATAGCGGGGGGGCCGTACAATGAGCAGTTCTTC.

The rearrangement links TRBV5-1 to TRBJ2-3, with TRBD1 identical over 7 bases. Germline CDR1 SGHRS, CDR2 YFSETQ. V shed 0 bases and J 2 bases; nucleotides not matched to a gene: 3. This CDR3 comprises 15 residues. CDR3 coding DNA: TGCGCCAGCAGCTTGGGACAGGGATACACAGATACGCAGTATTTT. It encodes CASSLGQGYTDTQYF. The full variable domain, rest sourced from reference TRBV5-1 and TRBJ2-3, is KAGVTQTPRYLIKTRGQQVTLSCSPISGHRSVSWYQQTPGQGLQFLFEYFSETQRNKGNFPGRFSGRQFSNSRSEMNVSTLELGDSALYLCASSLGQGYTDTQYFGPGTRLTVL.

This clone is a singleton in its sample. This sequence joins TRBV6-1 and TRBJ2-7, with D possibly matching TRBD2 (5 bases). CDR1 MNHNS and CDR2 SASEGT come from the germline V gene. V gave up 6 bases and J gave up 2 bases, with 14 bases separating them. The CDR3 contains 14 residues. The DNA for the CDR3 is TGTGCCAGCAGCGGGGTGTCAGGAGCCTACGAGCAGTACTTC. This gives the protein CASSGVSGAYEQYF.

This chain connects TRBV30 to TRBJ1-3; D may be TRBD1 (5 bases). The CDR3 contains 12 residues. Trimming stripped 8 bases from V and 4 bases from J, with 12 bases between. Germline-derived CDR1 and CDR2 are GTSNPN and SVGIG (reference sequence). CDR3 sequence (DNA): TGTGCCGGAGGGGAATCGGGAAACACCATATATTTT. It specifies CAGGESGNTIYF.

The chain carries TRBV5-1 and TRBJ1-4; 7 nucleotides line up with TRBD1. The CDR3 has 17 residues. V dropped 0 bases and J dropped 8; count of bases not matched to a gene: 13. Per the germline V gene, CDR1 is SGHRS and CDR2 is YFSETQ. CDR3 loop: CASSLGAGGSSIEKLFF. DNA for the CDR3: TGCGCCAGCAGCTTGGGCGCAGGGGGTTCGTCTATCGAAAAACTGTTTTTT.

This chain connects TRBV10-3 to TRBJ2-7, with 9 bases identical to TRBD2. Trimming at V came to 0 bases and at J to 0 bases, leaving 3 bases not matched to a gene. There are 16 residues in the CDR3. Germline CDR1 is ENHRY and CDR2 is SYGVKD. For the CDR3, the DNA is TGTGCCATCAGTGAGTCTAGCGGGGGACCCTCCTACGAGCAGTACTTC. As protein: CAISESSGGPSYEQYF.

The rearrangement links TRBV30 to TRBJ1-4; 7 nucleotides line up with TRBD1. The CDR3 runs 15 residues. Per germline, CDR1 GTSNPN and CDR2 SVGIG (reference sequence). J was trimmed by 7 bases and V by 2 bases; bases with no gene match: 10. The CDR3 reads CAWSTRQGGIEKLFF. The CDR3 nucleotides read TGTGCCTGGAGTACTCGACAGGGAGGAATTGAAAAACTGTTTTTT.

V usage is TRBV5-5 and J usage is TRBJ2-3, with D unclear. The germline CDR1 and CDR2 sequences are SGHKS and YYEKEE (reference sequence). V lost 4 bases, J lost 0 bases, and 18 bases lay in between. The CDR3 has 17 amino acids. CDR3 loop: CASSPSSRGPSTDTQYF. For the CDR3, the DNA is TGTGCCAGCAGCCCAAGCTCCCGCGGCCCGAGCACAGATACGCAGTATTTT.

This chain links TRBV7-9 with TRBJ2-5, with D perhaps TRBD2 (6 bases). CDR3 length: 12 amino acids. Trimming pared 5 bases from V and 5 bases from J, leaving 9 bases between. Germline V CDR1 and CDR2: SEHNR, FQNEAQ (reference sequence). The CDR3 spells CASSRDWETQYF. The CDR3 coding sequence is TGTGCCAGCAGCCGGGACTGGGAGACCCAGTACTTC.

The chain couples TRBV28 to TRBJ1-4, with a tentative D call TRBD1 (5 bases). The germline V gene has CDR1 MDHEN and CDR2 SYDVKM. Trimming took off 3 bases at V and 13 bases at J, with 12 bases between the two ends. The CDR3 spans 12 residues. The CDR3 loop reads CASSFVGGGLFF. For the CDR3, the DNA is TGTGCCAGCAGTTTTGTTGGGGGGGGACTGTTTTTT.

This clone was counted between two and nine times. V is TRBV6-5 and J is TRBJ1-1; D is ambiguous. The V end was cut by 6 bases, the J end by 6 bases, with 17 bases between. Germline V gene lookup returns CDR1 MNHEY and CDR2 SVGAGI. CDR3 length: 14 residues. Here the CDR3 reads CASSPSRRRSEAFF. CDR3 sequence (DNA): TGTGCCAGCAGCCCATCGCGGCGACGCTCTGAAGCTTTCTTT.

The V and J genes are TRBV5-6 and TRBJ1-1; the match to TRBD1 covers 9 bases. The V segment lost 4 bases and the J segment 4 bases; nucleotides outside the gene matches: 17. CDR3 length: 18 residues. In germline, CDR1 is SGHDT, CDR2 YYEEEE. This CDR3 reads CASSPGQGTYNRVTEAFF. In nucleotides, the CDR3 is TGTGCCAGCAGCCCTGGACAGGGGACATACAACAGGGTCACTGAAGCTTTCTTT.

The chain is built from TRBV9 and TRBJ2-3, with D tentatively TRBD2 (6 bases). Germline CDR1 SGDLS, CDR2 YYNGEE. The CDR3 is 14 amino acids. V was clipped by 2 bases and J by 3 bases, with 10 bases between them. CDR3: CASSVSGRTDTQYF. CDR3 nucleotides: TGTGCCAGCAGCGTCTCGGGGAGGACAGATACGCAGTATTTT. The complete variable domain, with remaining parts taken from reference TRBV9 and TRBJ2-3, reads DSGVTQTPKHLITATGQRVTLRCSPRSGDLSVYWYQQSLDQGLQFLIQYYNGEERAKGNILERFSAQQFPDLHSELNLSSLELGDSALYFCASSVSGRTDTQYFGPGTRLTVL.

This rearrangement joins TRBV7-6 to TRBJ1-1, with 10 nucleotides matching TRBD1. This CDR3 comprises 15 residues. The J segment lost 7 bases and the V segment lost 1 base, leaving 6 bases of the junction unmatched. The germline gives CDR1 SGHVS, CDR2 FNYEAQ. The CDR3 nucleotides read TGTGCCAGCAGCTTAGTTCGGGACAGGGGTAGTGAAGCTTTCTTT. Protein: CASSLVRDRGSEAFF.

In this sample, this clone turned up once. Other DNA sequences in the same sample also yield this CDR3. V is TRBV11-3 and J is TRBJ2-3; TRBD2 matches 14 bases. The CDR3 covers 16 residues. J lost 6 bases, V lost 3 bases, and 5 bases had no gene match. The V gene's germline CDR1 is SGHNT and CDR2 YENEEA. CDR3 bases: TGTGCCAGCAGCTTGGGACTAGCGGGGGCCAGGGATACGCAGTATTTT. Its protein product is CASSLGLAGARDTQYF.

This chain links TRBV6-1 with TRBJ2-3; TRBD2 agrees at 8 bases. Germline assignment: CDR1 MNHNS and CDR2 SASEGT. This CDR3 region has 15 residues. Germline trimming cut 6 bases from V and 5 bases from J; bases unmatched to any gene: 10. Here the CDR3 DNA reads TGTGCCAGCAGGGACCGGGCCGCGGGAGGAGATACGCAGTATTTT. This sequence encodes CASRDRAAGGDTQYF.

The CDR3, as DNA: TGTGCCAGCAGTATAGCGGGGGGGTGGAATGAGCAGTTCTTC. This sequence encodes CASSIAGGWNEQFF. The J gene is TRBJ2-1, the V gene TRBV25-1, with 11 positions matching TRBD2. CDR1 is MGHDK and CDR2 is SYGVNS in the germline V gene. CDR3 length equals 14 residues. J was trimmed by 7 bases and V by 5 bases; bases with no gene match: 4.

This clone has a handful of counts. The gene calls are TRBV4-2 and TRBJ2-6; the match to TRBD2 covers 8 bases. The CDR3 covers 17 residues. CDR1 LGHNA and CDR2 YNFKEQ come from the germline V gene. J lost 3 bases, V lost 1 base, and 5 bases had no gene match. The CDR3 loop reads CASSQASGRSGANVLTF. CDR3 in DNA: TGTGCCAGCAGCCAAGCAAGCGGGAGAAGTGGGGCCAACGTCCTGACTTTC.

The rearrangement uses TRBV6-1 and TRBJ2-7, with TRBD2 matching over 8 bases. The length of the CDR3 is 15 residues. Germline V gives CDR1 MNHNS, CDR2 SASEGT. After removal of 4 bases from V and 0 bases from J, the junction contained 5 bases not matched to a gene. The CDR3 coding sequence is TGTGCCAGCAGTGTCATAGCGGGAAGCTCCTACGAGCAGTACTTC. It yields the protein CASSVIAGSSYEQYF.

The gene calls are TRBV4-2 and TRBJ2-7; D unclear. From germline, CDR1 is LGHNA and CDR2 YNFKEQ. Trimming took 0 bases from V and 2 from J, leaving 11 bases between them. The CDR3 has 15 amino acids. The CDR3 nucleotides read TGTGCCAGCAGCCAAGAATTCGAAGCGACCTACGAGCAGTACTTC. This codes for CASSQEFEATYEQYF.

This chain uses TRBV4-1 with TRBJ2-1; no clear D gene. This CDR3 has 15 amino acids. V was shortened by 6 bases and J by 1 base, with 13 bases between the two germline ends. CDR1 is MGHRA and CDR2 is YSYEKL in the germline V gene. CDR3 amino acids: CASSYIGLSYNEQFF. The CDR3 bases are TGCGCCAGCAGTTACATTGGGCTTTCCTACAATGAGCAGTTCTTC.

The chain uses TRBV18 and TRBJ2-3, with D possibly matching TRBD1 (5 bases). The V gene's germline CDR1 is KGHSH and CDR2 LQKENI. The CDR3 sequence is 12 residues long. V lost 5 bases, J lost 4 bases, and 7 bases lay in between. The DNA for the CDR3 is TGTGCCAGCTCATGGGGCGCAGATACGCAGTATTTT. Translated: CASSWGADTQYF.

The chain joins TRBV16 to TRBJ2-7; 10 bases are a match to TRBD1. The CDR3 covers 14 residues. V dropped 3 bases and J dropped 2; count of bases not matched to a gene: 1. Looked up from germline, CDR1 is KGHSY and CDR2 is FQNENV. The CDR3 sequence is CASSHGTGAYEQYF. DNA for the CDR3: TGTGCCAGCAGCCACGGGACAGGGGCCTACGAGCAGTACTTC. The full variable domain, its missing parts supplied by reference TRBV16 and TRBJ2-7, is GEEVAQTPKHLVRGEGQKAKLYCAPIKGHSYVFWYQQVLKNEFKFLISFQNENVFDETGMPKERFSAKCLPNSPCSLEIQATKLEDSAVYFCASSHGTGAYEQYFGPGTRLTVT.